This T cell receptor beta chain was recovered during a study of cytomegalovirus exposure and HLA in healthy donors (TCRdb year 2017). About the full investigation: An earlier analysis of some 500 of the donors reported more than 250 Gb of sequence data and some 120 million unique TCR beta sequences from about 179 million T cells. In an earlier analysis of 500 to 650 of the donors, high-throughput TCR beta sequencing was used to judge whether each TCR beta V gene segment behaved as functional or pseudogenic. On average, over 200,000 unique TCR beta nucleotide sequences were sequenced per donor among more than 350 genotyped donors of the cohort, with roughly a sixth of those sequences being non-productive. The later analysis used no new phenotypic data to find candidate immune exposures, relying instead on TCR beta sequences and their occurrence across donors. HLA typing included class I and class II loci at four-digit resolution. Every repertoire in the discovery cohort had been generated on one and the same sequencing platform. A handful of DR-DQ haplotypes were handled as single units for association and clustering because linkage in the cohort was strong. About 310 gigabases of sequencing data and 78 million or so unique TCR sequences were included in an early release covering about 700 HLA-typed donors. Using immunosequencing, the study profiled T cell repertoires from 640 or so subjects and related those repertoires to cytomegalovirus serostatus. Typing coverage varied by locus: roughly 620-640 donors for A, B, C, DRB1 and DQB1; more than 500 for DQA1; approximately 610 for DPA1; about 450 for DPB1. A later genetic analysis took genome-wide SNP genotypes for about three fifths of the 666 donors and used that subset as a discovery cohort. The study aimed to test whether cataloging public T cell receptors could reveal signatures of past pathogen exposure. In a later analysis, previously published TCR beta repertoires from 670 or so donors were re-analyzed and high-resolution HLA genotyping was added so that TCR occurrence patterns could be studied. Among the approximately 400 genotyped donors, more than 70% belonged to the genetic ancestry cluster associated with self-reported Caucasian donors. Donor age, sex, ethnicity and CMV serostatus were compiled together with the repertoire data. To predict cytomegalovirus infection status, the study brought together high-throughput TCR immunosequencing, statistical association of individual TCRs with disease status, and machine learning. In addition to the first cohort of around 670 subjects, a separate validation cohort of 130 or so different subjects was used. General study outcomes and caveats: Compared with the approximately 700-donor mean, donors in an Asian-associated ancestry cluster had fewer N-insertions in productive TCRs, according to a later genetic analysis. Most CMV-associated TCR beta chains appeared to be HLA-restricted in a later analysis, and the HLA associations seemed to be driven largely by CMV exposure. V-gene and J-gene trimming of TCR beta chains was associated with a missense DCLRE1C variant in a later genetic analysis, and the association was replicated in an independent cohort. HLA typing was unavailable for some donors at each locus, so association tests used only the typed subset. The sequencing pipeline was judged likely to have produced a cluster of highly shared sequence variants as a technical artifact. It was suggested by the authors that the approach could potentially be generalized to other disease states and immunological phenotypes. In an earlier analysis of around 600 of the donors, most TCR beta V segments appeared in productive rearrangements about 87% or about 30% of the time, broadly matching IMGT annotations. In this cohort, only TCR beta chains were sequenced, and detectable features were limited by the absence of alpha or paired-chain data. Compared with equally common non-associated chains, HLA-associated TCR beta chains in a later analysis were more clonally expanded and had lower generation probabilities. Some IMGT-functional V segments, including TRBV6-2 and TRBV6-3, could not be told apart with the 87-base-pair reads, so those segments were excluded. A further reported finding was that TCR beta sequences accurately predicted the HLA-A and HLA-B alleles for most subjects in the first cohort. The classifier was reported to diagnose cytomegalovirus status with high specificity and sensitivity in both the original cohort and the validation cohort. In a later analysis, some 17,000 TCR beta sequences were associated with specific HLA alleles at a false discovery rate of 0.05. Most TCR sequences were observed very rarely across donors, whereas some public TCRs were present in many individuals. Linkage disequilibrium might explain the correlated functional status among segregating V segments, but an unknown experimental factor could not be ruled out. In vitro tests confirmed that a few of the cytomegalovirus-associated TCR beta chains recognize cytomegalovirus antigens. The earlier analysis of some 540 of the donors excluded 15 to 20 rarely observed V segments, including chromosome 9 orphons, because counts were too low. Strong co-occurrence of HLA alleles, especially DR and DQ, made assigning TCR associations to individual alleles difficult. The presence/absence analyses assumed that sequencing depth was roughly uniform across donors, and that assumption may not be true. In a later analysis, several top co-occurrence clusters were reported to appear linked to parvovirus B19, influenza, CMV and Epstein-Barr virus. The study gave a list of under 200 TCR beta chains associated with cytomegalovirus. For the cohort, immune exposure information was limited to CMV serostatus. In a later analysis, the rate of TCR association differed among HLA loci, with DRB1 alleles having the most associated TCRs and HLA-C alleles having the fewest.

The junction shows trimming of 3 bases on V and 4 bases on J, and the gene matches do not reach 5 bases of it. CDR3 length: 15 amino acids, cysteine to phenylalanine. Only the CDR3 region is kept as DNA, spanning 45 bases read in frame from base 1. CDR1 and CDR2, per the germline V gene, are SGHDN and FVKESK. The cohort comprised 550 to 700 healthy bone marrow donors. At the time of sampling, every cohort member was nominally healthy, though immune exposures that went unrecorded were likely present. The donor tested CMV seronegative and was one of the 352 seronegative cohort members. Each donor provided a peripheral blood sample, and peripheral blood mononuclear cells were used for TCR beta sequencing. Genomic DNA extraction from the blood cell samples was performed with the Qiagen DNeasy Blood Extraction Kit. Details on this clone: What antigen it recognizes has not been identified.

Receptor libraries were prepared by the immunoSEQ multiplex PCR assay. A mixture of 60 forward primers for TCR Vbeta segments and 13 reverse primers for TCR Jbeta segments was used in the multiplex PCR. The CDR3 region of rearranged TCR beta genes was amplified from genomic DNA with a multiplex PCR assay. The amplified TCR beta libraries were sequenced on the Illumina HiSeq System as 87-base-pair reads. The published analysis was carried out like this. Across the 500 to 850 repertoires, a later analysis counted approximately 75 million unique TCR beta chains, 9.5 million to 13 million of which were shared by at least two donors. A nearest-neighbor algorithm error-corrected the raw reads and collapsed the reads into unique sequences, merging closely related sequences to remove PCR and sequencing errors. Alignment of CDR3 sequences to IMGT reference sequences was used to assign V, D and J gene segments. Each retained sequence needed at least a six-nucleotide match to both a V gene segment and a J gene segment. A rearrangement was called productive if the CDR3 had no stop codons and remained in frame with V and J, and every other rearrangement was called non-productive. Following IMGT convention, CDR3 was defined as the stretch from the second conserved V-encoded cysteine up to the conserved J-encoded phenylalanine. In an earlier analysis of around 600 of the donors, sequences lacking an unambiguous match to a single V gene segment were excluded. In an earlier analysis of 500 to 750 of the donors, V segments were called functional above 56.7% productive rearrangements and were called segregating when the between-donor standard deviation exceeded 5%. To diagnose cytomegalovirus status from the catalog of TCR beta chain sequences, a statistical classification framework was built. V and J gene assignment, in a later analysis, came from comparing TCR nucleotide sequences with IMGT/GENE-DB human TR gene sequences. Using the TCRdist pipeline, a later analysis assigned CDR3 sequences along with most-parsimonious VDJ recombination scenarios. A later analysis defined each TCR beta chain by its CDR3 amino acid sequence plus V-gene family, and excluded reads lacking a unique V-gene family. As a way to deal with suspected cross-contamination and a sequencing artifact, a later analysis dropped roughly 620 nucleotide sequences that were highly shared and had low generation probability. In a later analysis, a clonal expansion index for each public chain was calculated from normalized within-repertoire ranks of inferred template counts. A later analysis computed generation probabilities with a VDJ recombination model fitted to out-of-frame rearrangements, and checked the results against IGoR. A later analysis scored TCR-TCR, TCR-HLA and TCR-CMV co-occurrence with hypergeometric tests, applying a repertoire-size bias correction to TCR pairs. False discovery rates were estimated in a later analysis by permuting HLA or CMV assignments 20 times. In a later analysis, co-occurring TCRs were grouped using DBSCAN, and TCRdist sequence similarity was added for clustering within HLA-allele-positive subsets. Repertoires with fewer than 30,000 or more than 120,000 public chains, plus five repertoires with anomalous nucleotide sharing, were excluded from co-occurrence clustering. The source is immuneACCESS, and TCRdb retained only in-frame sequences with V and J called. Part of the clones is not carried over; for the studies checked, unresolved V genes explain less than half of this, and the remainder is unexplained. That table supplies the V and J calls and clone size; D and trimming were determined from the DNA. The table for this sample records tens of thousands of clones. The top ten hold 2.5% to 3% of the sample.

The chain is made from TRBV14 and TRBJ2-7; 11 middle bases align to TRBD2. This TCR was sampled from a man aged 40-50 years in good health and CMV-seronegative. The specimen was PBMCs. This receptor carries the CDR3 CASSQSGTSGYEQYF. The nucleotides read TGTGCCAGCAGCCAGAGTGGGACTAGCGGTTACGAGCAGTACTTC.